Each of the 8 T cell receptor beta chains below was sequenced from the same sample in a study of cytomegalovirus exposure and HLA in healthy donors. 13 Jbeta primers and 60 Vbeta primers were used for the PCR. Clones were read by immunoSEQ multiplex PCR, and TCRdb kept only the in-frame ones, dropping some. In the table there are fewer than 200,000 clones, approximately 80% of which are singletons. The sample comprised PBMCs. The receptors shown here come from a man in his forties or fifties in good health and CMV-seropositive.

The V gene is TRBV5-4, the J gene TRBJ2-3; TRBD2 matches 9 bases. The CDR3 is made up of 16 amino acids. Germline V gene data show CDR1 as SGHNT and CDR2 as YYREEE (reference sequence). The J segment lost 1 base and the V segment lost 0 bases, leaving 3 bases of the junction unmatched. DNA of the CDR3: TGTGCCAGCAGCTTGGGTCAGCGGGGGGGCACAGATACGCAGTATTTT. It yields the protein CASSLGQRGGTDTQYF.

The chain employs TRBV6-5 and TRBJ2-3, with TRBD2 matching over 8 bases. Losses at the gene ends were 5 bases for V and 5 bases for J; bases not matched to a gene: 6. The CDR3 is 14 residues long. Germline CDR1 MNHEY, CDR2 SVGAGI. CDR3 sequence: CASSRGTSRDTQYF. CDR3 bases: TGTGCCAGCAGTCGAGGGACTAGTAGAGATACGCAGTATTTT.

The chain combines TRBV5-4 with TRBJ2-5, with 13 bases fitting TRBD2. The CDR3 loop spans 16 amino acids. The trim removed 3 bases at V and 11 bases at J, leaving 13 bases unmatched. Germline loops: CDR1 SGHNT, CDR2 YYREEE (reference sequence). CDR3 DNA: TGTGCCAGCAGCTCCAAAGGACTAGCGGGAGTGAGAGAGCAGTACTTC. Its protein is CASSSKGLAGVREQYF.

The chain combines TRBV7-9 with TRBJ2-3, with a possible D match to TRBD2 (7 bases). CDR3 length equals 13 residues. CDR1 and CDR2 from the germline V gene are SEHNR and FQNEAQ (reference sequence). The V end lost 6 bases, the J end lost 5 bases, and 12 bases lay between the germline ends. CDR3 sequence (DNA): TGTGCCAGCAGGACTAGCAGGGGAGATACGCAGTATTTT. This translates into CASRTSRGDTQYF. Drawing the rest from reference TRBV7-9 and TRBJ2-3, the complete variable domain is DTGVSQNPRHKITKRGQNVTFRCDPISEHNRLYWYRQTLGQGPEFLTYFQNEAQLEKSRLLSDRFSAERPKGSFSTLEIQRTEQGDSAMYLCASRTSRGDTQYFGPGTRLTVL.

This clone was counted between two and nine times. The chain has TRBV5-1 and TRBJ2-1; 7 nucleotides align to TRBD2. V lost 3 bases, J lost 9 bases, and 15 bases stayed unmatched. In germline, CDR1 is SGHRS, CDR2 YFSETQ. This CDR3 is built from 16 residues. The CDR3 sequence is CASSSLAGELLTEQFF. In DNA form, the CDR3 reads TGCGCCAGCAGCTCTCTGGCGGGAGAACTTCTTACTGAGCAGTTCTTC.

V gene TRBV29-1 combines with J gene TRBJ2-1, with 9 bases matching TRBD1. The CDR3 covers 18 residues. The V segment lost 0 bases and the J segment 9 bases; nucleotides outside the gene matches: 18. The germline V gene has CDR1 SQVTM and CDR2 ANQGSEA. The CDR3 coding sequence is TGCAGCGTTGAAGAATTTTCCGTCCGGGACAGGGTTTACGGTGAGCAGTTCTTC. Translated: CSVEEFSVRDRVYGEQFF.

The chain combines TRBV2 with TRBJ1-2; TRBD1 might be the D (5 bases). Deletions cut 5 bases from V and 4 bases from J, with 8 bases between. The CDR3 runs 12 residues. Germline CDR1 and CDR2: SNHLY and FYNNEI. In DNA form, the CDR3 reads TGTGCCAGCAGTCCTGACAGCTATGGCTACACCTTC. Its protein product is CASSPDSYGYTF.

V is TRBV2 and J is TRBJ2-6; perhaps TRBD2 as D (5 bases). CDR1 is SNHLY, CDR2 FYNNEI, per germline. The CDR3 loop spans 16 amino acids. The germline V and J ends were trimmed by 0 bases and 0 bases, with 6 bases remaining between them. The CDR3 DNA reads TGTGCCAGCAGTGAAGCGGAGGACTCTGGGGCCAACGTCCTGACTTTC. Its translation: CASSEAEDSGANVLTF.